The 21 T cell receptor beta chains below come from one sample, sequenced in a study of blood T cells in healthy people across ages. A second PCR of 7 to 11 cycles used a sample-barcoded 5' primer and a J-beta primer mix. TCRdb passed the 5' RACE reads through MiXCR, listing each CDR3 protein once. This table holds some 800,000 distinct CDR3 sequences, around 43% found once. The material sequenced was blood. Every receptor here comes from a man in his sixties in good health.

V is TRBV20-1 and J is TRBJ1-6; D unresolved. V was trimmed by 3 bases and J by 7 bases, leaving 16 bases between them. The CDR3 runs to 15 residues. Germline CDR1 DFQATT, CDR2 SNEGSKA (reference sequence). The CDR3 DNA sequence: TGCAGTGCTAGGGAAACCCGGTCCAGCAATTCACCCCTCCACTTT. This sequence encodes CSARETRSSNSPLHF.

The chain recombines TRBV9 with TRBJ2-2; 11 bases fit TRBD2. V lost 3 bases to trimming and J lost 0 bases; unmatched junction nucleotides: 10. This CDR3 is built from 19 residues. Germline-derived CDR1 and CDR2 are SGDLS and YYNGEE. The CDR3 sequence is CASSAGGELAGANTGELFF. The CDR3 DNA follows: TGTGCCAGCAGCGCCGGAGGGGAACTAGCGGGGGCGAACACCGGGGAGCTGTTTTTT.

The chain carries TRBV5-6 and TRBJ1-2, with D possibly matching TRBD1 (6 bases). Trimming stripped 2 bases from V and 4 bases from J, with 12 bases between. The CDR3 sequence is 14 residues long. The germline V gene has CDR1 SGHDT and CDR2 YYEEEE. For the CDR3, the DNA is TGTGCCAGCAGCTTTTACGACAGGAGCTATGGCTACACCTTC. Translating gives CASSFYDRSYGYTF.

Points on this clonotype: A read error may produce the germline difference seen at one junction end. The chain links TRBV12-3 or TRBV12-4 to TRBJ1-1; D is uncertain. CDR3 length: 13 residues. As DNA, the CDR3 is TGTGTCAGCAGTTTAGCCAGAGACACTGAAGCTTTCTTT. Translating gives CVSSLARDTEAFF.

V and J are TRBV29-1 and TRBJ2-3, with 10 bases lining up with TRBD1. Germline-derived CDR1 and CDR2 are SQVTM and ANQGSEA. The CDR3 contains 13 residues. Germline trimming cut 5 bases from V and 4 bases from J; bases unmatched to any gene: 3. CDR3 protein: CSVRTGGSDTQYF. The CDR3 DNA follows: TGCAGCGTTCGGACAGGGGGTTCAGATACGCAGTATTTT.

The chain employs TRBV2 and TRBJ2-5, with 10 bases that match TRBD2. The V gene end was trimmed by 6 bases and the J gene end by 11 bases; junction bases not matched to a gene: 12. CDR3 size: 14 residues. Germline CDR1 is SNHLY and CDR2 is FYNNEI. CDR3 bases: TGTGCCAGCAGGAAGCGGGGGGGCCGGGATGAGCAGTACTTC. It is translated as CASRKRGGRDEQYF.

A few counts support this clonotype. The CDR3 nucleotides are TGCGCCAGCAGCCCCGGGGACAGTAGCAATCAGCCCCAGCATTTT. As protein: CASSPGDSSNQPQHF. V gene TRBV4-1 combines with J gene TRBJ1-5, with 7 bases that match TRBD1. The germline gives CDR1 MGHRA, CDR2 YSYEKL. The CDR3 extends over 15 amino acids. J lost 0 bases, V lost 4 bases, and 3 bases had no gene match.

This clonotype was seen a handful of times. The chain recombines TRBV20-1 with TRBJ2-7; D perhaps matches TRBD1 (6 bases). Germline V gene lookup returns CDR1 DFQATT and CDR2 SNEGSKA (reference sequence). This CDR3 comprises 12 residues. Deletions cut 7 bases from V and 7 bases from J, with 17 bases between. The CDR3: CSVTAQGDEQYF. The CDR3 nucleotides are TGCAGTGTAACCGCACAGGGCGATGAGCAGTACTTC.

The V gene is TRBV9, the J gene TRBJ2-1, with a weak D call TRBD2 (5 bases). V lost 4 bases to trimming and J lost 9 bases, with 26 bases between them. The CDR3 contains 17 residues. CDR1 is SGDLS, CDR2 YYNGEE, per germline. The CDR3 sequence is CASSPRRRATGSGEQFF. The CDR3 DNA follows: TGTGCCAGCAGCCCCCGGCGGAGAGCCACGGGGTCGGGTGAGCAGTTCTTC.

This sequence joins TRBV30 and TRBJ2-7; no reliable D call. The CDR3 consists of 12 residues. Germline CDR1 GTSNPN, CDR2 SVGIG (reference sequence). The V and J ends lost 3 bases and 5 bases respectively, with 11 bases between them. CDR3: CAWSAVINEQYF. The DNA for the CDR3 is TGTGCCTGGAGCGCCGTCATCAACGAGCAGTACTTC.

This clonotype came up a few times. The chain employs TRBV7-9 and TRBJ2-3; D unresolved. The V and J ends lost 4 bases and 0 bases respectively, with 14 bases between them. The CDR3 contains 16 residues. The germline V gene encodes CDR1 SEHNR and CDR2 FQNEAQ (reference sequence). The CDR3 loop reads CASSSASTISTDTQYF. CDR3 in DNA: TGTGCCAGCAGCTCCGCCTCGACAATCAGCACAGATACGCAGTATTTT.

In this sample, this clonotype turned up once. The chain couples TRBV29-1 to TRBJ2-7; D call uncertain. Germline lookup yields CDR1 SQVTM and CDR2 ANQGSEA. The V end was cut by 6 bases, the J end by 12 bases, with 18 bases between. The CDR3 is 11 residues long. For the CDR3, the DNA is TGCAGCGTCGTCTACAGAGAGACCCGGTACTTC. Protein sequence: CSVVYRETRYF.

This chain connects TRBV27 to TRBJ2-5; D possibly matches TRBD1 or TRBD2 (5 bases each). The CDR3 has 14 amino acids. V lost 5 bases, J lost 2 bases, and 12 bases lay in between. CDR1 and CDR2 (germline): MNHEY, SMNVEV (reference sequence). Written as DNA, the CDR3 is TGTGCCAGCAGTCCCGGGACGAAACAAGAGACCCAGTACTTC. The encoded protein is CASSPGTKQETQYF.

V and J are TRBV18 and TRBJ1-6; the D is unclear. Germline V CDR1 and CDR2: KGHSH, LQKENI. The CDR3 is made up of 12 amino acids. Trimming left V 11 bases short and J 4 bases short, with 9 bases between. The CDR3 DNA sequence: TGTGCCTCTCGAGAGTATAATTCACCCCTCCACTTT. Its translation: CASREYNSPLHF.

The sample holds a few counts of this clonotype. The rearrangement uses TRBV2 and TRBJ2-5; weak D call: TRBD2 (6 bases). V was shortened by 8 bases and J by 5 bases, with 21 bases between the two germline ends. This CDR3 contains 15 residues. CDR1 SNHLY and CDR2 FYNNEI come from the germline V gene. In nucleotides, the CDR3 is TGTGCCAGCTCGGGGGTACGGGTCGGAGGCGAGACCCAGTACTTC. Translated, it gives CASSGVRVGGETQYF.

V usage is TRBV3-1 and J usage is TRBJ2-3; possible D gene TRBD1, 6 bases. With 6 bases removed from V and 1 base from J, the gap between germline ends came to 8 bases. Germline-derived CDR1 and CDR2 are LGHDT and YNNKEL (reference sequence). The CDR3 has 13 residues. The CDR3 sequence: CASRGAGTDTQYF. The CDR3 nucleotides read TGTGCCAGCAGGGGGGCCGGCACAGATACGCAGTATTTT.

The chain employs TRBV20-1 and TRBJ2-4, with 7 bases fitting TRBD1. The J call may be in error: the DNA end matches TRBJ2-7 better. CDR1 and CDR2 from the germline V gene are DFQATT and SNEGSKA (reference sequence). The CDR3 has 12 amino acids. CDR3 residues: CSARTGLDEQYF. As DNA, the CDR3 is TGCAGTGCTAGGACAGGGCTGGACGAGCAGTACTTC.

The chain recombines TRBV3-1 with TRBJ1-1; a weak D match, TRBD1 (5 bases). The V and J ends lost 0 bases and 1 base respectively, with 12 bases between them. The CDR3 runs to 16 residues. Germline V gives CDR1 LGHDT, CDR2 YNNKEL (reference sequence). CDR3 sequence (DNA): TGTGCCAGCAGCCAAGATCGTGGGGGGACGAACACTGAAGCTTTCTTT. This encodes CASSQDRGGTNTEAFF.

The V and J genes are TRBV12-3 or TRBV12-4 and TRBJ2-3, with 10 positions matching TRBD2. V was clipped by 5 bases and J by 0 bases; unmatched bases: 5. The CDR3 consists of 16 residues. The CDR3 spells CASSLIAGGSTDTQYF. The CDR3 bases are TGTGCCAGCAGTCTCATAGCGGGGGGCAGCACAGATACGCAGTATTTT.

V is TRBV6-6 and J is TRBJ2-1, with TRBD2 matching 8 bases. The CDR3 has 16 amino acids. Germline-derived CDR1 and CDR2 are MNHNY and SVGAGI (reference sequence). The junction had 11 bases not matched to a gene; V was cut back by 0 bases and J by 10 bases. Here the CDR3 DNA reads TGTGCCAGCAGTTACTCGGGACTAGAGATATATAAGGAGCAGTTCTTC. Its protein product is CASSYSGLEIYKEQFF.

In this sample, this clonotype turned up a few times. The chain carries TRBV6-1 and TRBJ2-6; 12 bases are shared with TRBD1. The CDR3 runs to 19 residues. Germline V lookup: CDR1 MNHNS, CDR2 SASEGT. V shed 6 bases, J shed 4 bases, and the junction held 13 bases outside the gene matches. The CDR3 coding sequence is TGTGCCAGCAGCCCCGGGACAGGGGGCCTCTCCTCAGGGGCCAACGTCCTGACTTTC. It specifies CASSPGTGGLSSGANVLTF.